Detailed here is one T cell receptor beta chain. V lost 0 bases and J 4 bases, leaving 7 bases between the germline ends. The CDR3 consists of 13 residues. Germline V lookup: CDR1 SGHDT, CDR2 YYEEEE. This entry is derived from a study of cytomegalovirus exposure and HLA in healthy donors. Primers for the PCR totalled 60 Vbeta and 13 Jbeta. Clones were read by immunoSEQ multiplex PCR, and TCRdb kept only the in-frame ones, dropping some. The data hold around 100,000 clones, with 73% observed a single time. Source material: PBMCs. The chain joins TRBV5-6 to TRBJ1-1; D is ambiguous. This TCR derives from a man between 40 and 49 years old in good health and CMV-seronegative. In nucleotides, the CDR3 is TGTGCCAGCAGCTTGGGGAGTAGCACTGAAGCTTTCTTT. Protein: CASSLGSSTEAFF.